This T cell receptor (beta chain) was retrieved from a study of cytomegalovirus exposure and HLA in healthy donors. Germline values: CDR1 LNHNV, CDR2 YYDKDF (reference sequence). Trimming took off 5 bases at V and 7 bases at J, with 15 bases between the two ends. The CDR3 is made up of 14 amino acids. PCR primers comprised 60 Vbeta and 13 Jbeta primers. The method was immunoSEQ multiplex PCR; TCRdb's version includes in-frame clones alone and lacks a portion of them. The sample consists of 90,000 to 120,000 clones, around 75% of them appearing once. V usage is TRBV15 and J usage is TRBJ2-1; D is possibly TRBD2 (6 bases). The sequenced material came from PBMCs. The sequence derives from a male donor in good health and CMV-seropositive. The CDR3, as DNA: TGTGCCACCAGCTTGCGCGGGGAAGGAAATGAGCAGTTCTTC. Protein product: CATSLRGEGNEQFF.